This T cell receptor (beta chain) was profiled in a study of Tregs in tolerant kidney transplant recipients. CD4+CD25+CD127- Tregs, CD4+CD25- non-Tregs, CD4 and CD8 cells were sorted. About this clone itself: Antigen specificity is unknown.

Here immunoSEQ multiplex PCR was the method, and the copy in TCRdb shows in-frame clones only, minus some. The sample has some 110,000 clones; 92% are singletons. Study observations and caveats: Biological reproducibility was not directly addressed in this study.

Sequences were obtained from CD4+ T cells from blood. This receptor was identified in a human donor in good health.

The CDR3: CASSLKRLAGENTGELFF. CDR3 nucleotides: TGTGCCAGCAGCCTCAAGAGACTAGCGGGGGAAAACACCGGGGAGCTGTTTTTT. The genes are TRBV5-8 and TRBJ2-2; TRBD2 matches 12 bases. J gave up 2 bases and V 4 bases, and 9 bases lay outside the gene matches. The germline gives CDR1 SGHTS, CDR2 YDEGEE. This CDR3 has 18 residues.